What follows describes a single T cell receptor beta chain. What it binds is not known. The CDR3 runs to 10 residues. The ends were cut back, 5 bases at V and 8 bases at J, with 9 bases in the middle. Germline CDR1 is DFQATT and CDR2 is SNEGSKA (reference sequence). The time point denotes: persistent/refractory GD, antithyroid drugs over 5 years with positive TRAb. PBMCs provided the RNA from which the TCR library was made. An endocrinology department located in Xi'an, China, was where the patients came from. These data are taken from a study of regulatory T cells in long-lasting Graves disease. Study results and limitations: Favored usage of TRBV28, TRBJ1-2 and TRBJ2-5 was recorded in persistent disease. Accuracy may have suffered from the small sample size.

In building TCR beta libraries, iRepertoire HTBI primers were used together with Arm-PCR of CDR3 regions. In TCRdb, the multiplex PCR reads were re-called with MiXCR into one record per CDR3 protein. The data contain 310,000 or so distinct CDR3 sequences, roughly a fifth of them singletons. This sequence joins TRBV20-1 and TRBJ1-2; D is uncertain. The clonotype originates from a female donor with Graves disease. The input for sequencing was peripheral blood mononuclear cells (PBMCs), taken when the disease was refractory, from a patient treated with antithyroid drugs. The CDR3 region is CSALKGGYTF. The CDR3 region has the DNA TGCAGTGCTTTAAAAGGGGGCTACACCTTC.